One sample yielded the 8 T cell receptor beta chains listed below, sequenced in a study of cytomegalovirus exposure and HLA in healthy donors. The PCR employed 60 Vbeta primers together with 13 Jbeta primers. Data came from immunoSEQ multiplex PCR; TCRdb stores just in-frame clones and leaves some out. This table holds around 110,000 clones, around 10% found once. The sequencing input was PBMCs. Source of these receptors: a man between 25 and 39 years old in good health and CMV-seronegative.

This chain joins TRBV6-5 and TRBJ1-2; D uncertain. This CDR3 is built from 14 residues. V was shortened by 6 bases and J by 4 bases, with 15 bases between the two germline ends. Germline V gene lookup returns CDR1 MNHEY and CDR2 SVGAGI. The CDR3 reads CASSKPGSSYGYTF. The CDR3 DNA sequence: TGTGCCAGCAGCAAGCCGGGATCCTCCTATGGCTACACCTTC.

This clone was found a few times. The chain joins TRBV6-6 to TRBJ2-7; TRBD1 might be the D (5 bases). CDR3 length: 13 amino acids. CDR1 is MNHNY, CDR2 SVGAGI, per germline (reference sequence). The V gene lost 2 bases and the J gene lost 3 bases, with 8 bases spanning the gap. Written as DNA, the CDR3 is TGTGCCAGCAGTTACAGGGGCAGCTACGAGCAGTACTTC. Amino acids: CASSYRGSYEQYF.

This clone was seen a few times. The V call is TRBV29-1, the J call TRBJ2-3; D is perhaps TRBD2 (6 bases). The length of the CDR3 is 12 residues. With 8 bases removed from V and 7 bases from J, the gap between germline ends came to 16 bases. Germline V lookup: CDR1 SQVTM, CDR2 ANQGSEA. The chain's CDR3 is CSSLGGLNTQYF. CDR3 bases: TGCAGCTCGTTGGGGGGATTAAATACGCAGTATTTT.

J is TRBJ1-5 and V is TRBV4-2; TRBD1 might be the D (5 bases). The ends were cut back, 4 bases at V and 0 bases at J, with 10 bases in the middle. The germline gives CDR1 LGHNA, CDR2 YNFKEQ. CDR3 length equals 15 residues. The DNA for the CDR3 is TGTGCCAGCAGCCCCCACGGGGGTAGCAATCAGCCCCAGCATTTT. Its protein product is CASSPHGGSNQPQHF.

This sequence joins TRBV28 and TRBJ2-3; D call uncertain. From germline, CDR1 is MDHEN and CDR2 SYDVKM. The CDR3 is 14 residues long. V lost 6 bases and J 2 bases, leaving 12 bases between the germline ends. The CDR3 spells CASSPVRSTDTQYF. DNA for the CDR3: TGTGCCAGCAGCCCCGTCAGATCCACAGATACGCAGTATTTT.

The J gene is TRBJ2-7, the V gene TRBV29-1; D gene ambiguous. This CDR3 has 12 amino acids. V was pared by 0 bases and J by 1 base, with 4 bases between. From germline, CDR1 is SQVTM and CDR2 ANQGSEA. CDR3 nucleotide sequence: TGCAGCGTTGAAGACAAATCCTACGAGCAGTACTTC. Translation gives CSVEDKSYEQYF.

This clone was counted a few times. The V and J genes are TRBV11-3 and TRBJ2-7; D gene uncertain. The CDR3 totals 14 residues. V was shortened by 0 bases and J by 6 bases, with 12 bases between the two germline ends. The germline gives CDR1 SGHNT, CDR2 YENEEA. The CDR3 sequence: CASSLDNPGSEQYF. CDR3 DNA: TGTGCCAGCAGCTTAGATAACCCAGGTTCCGAGCAGTACTTC.

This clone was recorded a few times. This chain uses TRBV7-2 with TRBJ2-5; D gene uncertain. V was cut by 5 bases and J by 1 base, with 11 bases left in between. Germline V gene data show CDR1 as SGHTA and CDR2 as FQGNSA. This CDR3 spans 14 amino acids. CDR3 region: CASSRYSPQETQYF. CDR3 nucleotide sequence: TGTGCCAGCAGCCGCTACAGCCCCCAAGAGACCCAGTACTTC.